The sample holds one count of the clone carrying this T cell receptor beta chain. The target antigen is unknown. This sample stems from a study of cytomegalovirus exposure and HLA in healthy donors. Study observations and caveats: The CMV antigen specificity of a few CMV-associated chains was confirmed through in vitro analysis. Associated with cytomegalovirus, according to the listing, were 150 to 200 TCR beta chains. Clusters of TCRs from the first cohort tended to co-occur in the approximately 130 validation repertoires (as a later analysis found).

The CDR3 runs 16 residues. Per germline, CDR1 GTSNPN and CDR2 SVGIG (reference sequence). V trimming: 2 bases; J trimming: 4 bases; junction bases outside the gene matches: 12. The donors were part of the roughly 130-subject validation cohort, which stood apart from the roughly 680-subject first cohort. Using immunoSEQ multiplex PCR, the repertoire was profiled, and TCRdb retains in-frame clones only, with some absent. The sample contains about 110,000 clones, roughly 84% of which appear only once. This chain links TRBV30 with TRBJ2-7, with 9 nucleotides matching TRBD1. The sequencing sample was made of PBMCs. This clonotype originated in a woman under 30 in good health and CMV-seronegative. CDR3 amino acids: CAWSFPGQGPLYEQYF. CDR3 bases: TGTGCCTGGAGTTTCCCGGGACAGGGACCTCTTTACGAGCAGTACTTC.